The 29 T cell receptor beta chains listed next were all sequenced from one sample in a study of graft-versus-host responses after intestinal transplantation. The table came from immunoSEQ multiplex PCR; TCRdb's copy has only in-frame clones and leaves some out. The profile shows over 100,000 clones, 85% to 95% of them singletons. These receptors' antigens are unknown. This specimen consisted of unstimulated CD4+ T cells sorted from spleen or lymph node cells, obtained before intestinal transplant. These receptors were taken from a human donor who received an intestinal transplant.

This chain links TRBV14 with TRBJ1-2; TRBD1 matches 8 bases. There are 15 residues in the CDR3. The germline gives CDR1 SGHDN, CDR2 FVKESK. Trimming cost V 4 bases and J 5 bases; bases outside gene matches: 9. The CDR3 here is CASSPQVRGPYGYTF. DNA for the CDR3: TGTGCCAGCAGCCCTCAGGTCAGGGGGCCATATGGCTACACCTTC.

The chain recombines TRBV27 with TRBJ2-7; 7 bases are a match to TRBD1. Trimming took 7 bases from V and 2 from J; bases not matched to a gene: 8. Germline CDR1 reads MNHEY; CDR2 reads SMNVEV (reference sequence). This CDR3 spans 14 amino acids. The CDR3 sequence: CASTSGQGAYEQYF. The CDR3 nucleotides read TGTGCCAGCACCTCCGGGCAGGGGGCCTACGAGCAGTACTTC.

This chain links TRBV18 with TRBJ1-2, with D maybe TRBD1 (5 bases). Germline V gene data show CDR1 as KGHSH and CDR2 as LQKENI. V was shortened by 6 bases and J by 6 bases, with 20 bases between the two germline ends. The CDR3 runs to 15 residues. In DNA form, the CDR3 reads TGTGCCAGCTCCCCCACGTCCGGGGGGGTAAATGGCTACACCTTC. Translation: CASSPTSGGVNGYTF.

This clone has more than one count but fewer than ten. V usage is TRBV11-2 and J usage is TRBJ2-3, with unresolved D. This CDR3 spans 15 amino acids. The V gene lost 1 base and the J gene lost 3 bases, with 11 bases spanning the gap. Per the germline V gene, CDR1 is SGHAT and CDR2 is FQNNGV. CDR3 nucleotide sequence: TGTGCCAGCAGCTTAGTCGCGGTGGGGACAGATACGCAGTATTTT. This gives the protein CASSLVAVGTDTQYF.

The chain uses TRBV15 and TRBJ1-2, with 7 bases identical to TRBD1. Germline loops: CDR1 LNHNV, CDR2 YYDKDF (reference sequence). The CDR3 loop spans 15 amino acids. The junction had 9 bases not matched to a gene; V was cut back by 0 bases and J by 8 bases. This CDR3 is CATSRDPTGKRGYTF. CDR3 nucleotide sequence: TGTGCCACCAGCAGAGACCCGACAGGGAAAAGAGGCTACACCTTC.

The V call is TRBV6-1, the J call TRBJ2-4; the D is unclear. Trimming left V 5 bases short and J 3 bases short, with 11 bases between. Germline V gene lookup returns CDR1 MNHNS and CDR2 SASEGT. CDR3 length equals 14 residues. CDR3 bases: TGTGCCAGCAGTCCAACAGCTCTCAAAAACATTCAGTACTTC. Protein: CASSPTALKNIQYF.

This chain uses TRBV2 with TRBJ2-3; D assignment may be TRBD1 or TRBD2 (7 bases each). The CDR3 is 15 residues long. V was pared by 3 bases and J by 6 bases, with 16 bases between. Germline V lookup: CDR1 SNHLY, CDR2 FYNNEI. The CDR3 DNA follows: TGTGCCAGCAGTGATGGCAGGGGGGGAACGGATACGCAGTATTTT. Translated, it gives CASSDGRGGTDTQYF.

The chain has TRBV19 and TRBJ1-2, with D tentatively TRBD1 (6 bases). CDR3 size: 13 residues. Germline V gene data show CDR1 as LNHDA and CDR2 as SQIVND (reference sequence). V lost 9 bases to trimming and J lost 5 bases, with 16 bases between them. CDR3 residues: CASRDIGDYGYTF. In nucleotides, the CDR3 is TGTGCCAGCAGGGACATCGGTGATTATGGCTACACCTTC.

This clone was seen only once. The J gene is TRBJ1-5, the V gene TRBV19; D gene uncertain. The germline CDR1 and CDR2 sequences are LNHDA and SQIVND (reference sequence). The CDR3 sequence is 15 residues long. V gave up 2 bases and J gave up 0 bases, with 8 bases separating them. CDR3 sequence (DNA): TGTGCCAGTAGTATAAGGGTATATAGCAATCAGCCCCAGCATTTT. Its protein is CASSIRVYSNQPQHF.

This sequence joins TRBV25-1 and TRBJ2-5; D is perhaps TRBD1 (6 bases). V lost 1 base and J 2 bases, leaving 14 bases between the germline ends. Germline V gene lookup returns CDR1 MGHDK and CDR2 SYGVNS. The CDR3 length is 16 residues. This CDR3 reads CASSEFKQGWQETQYF. The CDR3, as DNA: TGTGCCAGCAGTGAATTCAAGCAGGGGTGGCAAGAGACCCAGTACTTC.

V is TRBV18 and J is TRBJ2-7; TRBD1 matches 9 bases. CDR3 length equals 15 residues. Germline CDR1 and CDR2: KGHSH and LQKENI. V trimming: 5 bases; J trimming: 2 bases; junction bases outside the gene matches: 7. CDR3 DNA sequence: TGTGCCAGCTCAAAGGGGGGACAGGGAGCCTACGAGCAGTACTTC. The encoded protein is CASSKGGQGAYEQYF.

The chain has TRBV7-9 and TRBJ2-2; TRBD1 might be the D (5 bases). Germline V gives CDR1 SEHNR, CDR2 FQNEAQ (reference sequence). CDR3 length: 16 amino acids. V gave up 2 bases and J gave up 6 bases, with 16 bases separating them. The CDR3 loop is CASSLKGLGRSGELFF. The DNA of the CDR3 is TGTGCCAGCAGCTTAAAGGGGCTGGGGCGATCCGGGGAGCTGTTTTTT.

V and J are TRBV5-1 and TRBJ2-2; 8 nucleotides line up with TRBD1. Per germline, CDR1 SGHRS and CDR2 YFSETQ. Trimming removed 0 bases from V and 3 bases from J; junction bases left unmatched: 4. This CDR3 region has 16 residues. CDR3 sequence: CASSLADRADTGELFF. The CDR3 DNA follows: TGCGCCAGCAGCTTGGCGGACAGGGCGGACACCGGGGAGCTGTTTTTT.

The V call is TRBV15, the J call TRBJ2-7, with D perhaps TRBD2 (6 bases). The germline V and J ends were trimmed by 3 bases and 7 bases, with 22 bases remaining between them. Germline CDR1 is LNHNV and CDR2 is YYDKDF (reference sequence). The CDR3 is 16 residues long. The CDR3 protein is CATSRGPGLRVSEQYF. CDR3 DNA: TGTGCCACCAGCAGGGGGCCGGGACTGAGGGTGAGTGAGCAGTACTTC.

In DNA, the CDR3 is TGCGCCAGCAGCACGGTCGACTATGGCTACACCTTC. Translated: CASSTVDYGYTF. This chain connects TRBV10-2 to TRBJ1-2; D is undetermined. The CDR3 loop spans 12 amino acids. The germline V and J ends were trimmed by 6 bases and 3 bases, with 8 bases remaining between them. Germline V gene lookup returns CDR1 WSHSY and CDR2 SAAADI.

V and J are TRBV18 and TRBJ2-5; D unresolved. The CDR3 is 13 residues long. Deletions cut 3 bases from V and 5 bases from J, with 10 bases between. Germline loops: CDR1 KGHSH, CDR2 LQKENI. CDR3 nucleotides: TGTGCCAGCTCACCGGGGTGGCGGGAGACCCAGTACTTC. The encoded protein is CASSPGWRETQYF.

The CDR3 bases are TGTGCCAGCAGTTACAACAGGTTATCGCATGGCTACACCTTC. Translation: CASSYNRLSHGYTF. The chain joins TRBV6-5 to TRBJ1-2; tentatively, D is TRBD1 (5 bases). V dropped 2 bases and J dropped 6 bases, with 13 bases sitting between them. CDR1 and CDR2 from the germline V gene are MNHEY and SVGAGI. The CDR3 totals 14 residues.

The chain links TRBV30 to TRBJ1-5; the D gene is possibly TRBD1 (5 bases). The V and J ends lost 3 bases and 3 bases respectively, with 9 bases between them. The CDR3 is 13 residues long. The germline CDR1 and CDR2 sequences are GTSNPN and SVGIG (reference sequence). The CDR3 region is CAWRRDPNQPQHF. The CDR3 nucleotides are TGTGCCTGGAGAAGGGACCCCAATCAGCCCCAGCATTTT.

The V and J genes are TRBV6-1 and TRBJ1-1; D might be TRBD1 (6 bases). CDR1 is MNHNS, CDR2 SASEGT, per germline. V gave up 4 bases and J gave up 1 base, with 10 bases separating them. The CDR3 has 14 residues. CDR3 loop: CASSGTARNTEAFF. The CDR3 DNA follows: TGTGCCAGCAGTGGGACAGCGAGGAACACTGAAGCTTTCTTT.

The V call is TRBV6-5, the J call TRBJ2-1, with D possibly matching TRBD1 (5 bases). V lost 5 bases to trimming and J lost 6 bases, with 8 bases between them. The germline V gene has CDR1 MNHEY and CDR2 SVGAGI. This CDR3 is built from 12 residues. DNA of the CDR3: TGTGCCAGCAGTAGGGGTGGCAATGAGCAGTTCTTC. This encodes CASSRGGNEQFF.

In this sample, this clone turned up once. The chain combines TRBV27 with TRBJ2-4, with D perhaps being TRBD1 or TRBD2 (5 bases each). Trimming shortened V by 6 bases and J by 1 base, and 19 bases separated the two germline ends. CDR3 length equals 17 residues. Per the germline V gene, CDR1 is MNHEY and CDR2 is SMNVEV (reference sequence). The CDR3 is CASSNRGGSVAKNIQYF. The CDR3 DNA reads TGTGCCAGCAGCAATCGTGGGGGAAGTGTGGCCAAAAACATTCAGTACTTC.

This clone was counted a single time. The chain couples TRBV19 to TRBJ2-5; D is perhaps TRBD1 (6 bases). CDR3 length: 11 amino acids. Germline assignment: CDR1 LNHDA and CDR2 SQIVND (reference sequence). With 7 bases removed from V and 5 bases from J, the gap between germline ends came to 8 bases. The CDR3 nucleotides are TGTGCCAGTATCGGACAGGAGACCCAGTACTTC. Protein: CASIGQETQYF.

The chain combines TRBV28 with TRBJ2-1, with D hard to call. Trimming pared 11 bases from V and 7 bases from J, leaving 21 bases between. Germline CDR1 is MDHEN and CDR2 is SYDVKM. The CDR3 is made up of 14 amino acids. Here the CDR3 DNA reads TGTGCCTTCCAAAGGGCAGTTCTGATTAATGAGCAGTTCTTC. This codes for CAFQRAVLINEQFF.

The chain recombines TRBV7-3 with TRBJ2-3; 7 bases map to TRBD2. The length of the CDR3 is 13 residues. In germline, CDR1 is SGHTA, CDR2 FQGTGA. With V trimmed by 3 bases and J by 4 bases, 1 base remained unmatched. Written as DNA, the CDR3 is TGTGCCAGCAGCTTCACTAGCGCAGATACGCAGTATTTT. Translated, it gives CASSFTSADTQYF.

V gene TRBV5-8 combines with J gene TRBJ1-1, with D possibly being TRBD1 (5 bases). The length of the CDR3 is 17 residues. Germline-derived CDR1 and CDR2 are SGHTS and YDEGEE. V gave up 1 base and J gave up 6 bases, with 22 bases separating them. This CDR3 is CASSLMTVRDRRPEAFF. The CDR3 coding sequence is TGTGCCAGCAGCTTGATGACCGTGAGGGACCGAAGGCCTGAAGCTTTCTTT.

This chain uses TRBV11-2 with TRBJ2-5; weak D call: TRBD2 (5 bases). The J call may be in error: the DNA end matches TRBJ2-7 better. Germline CDR1 SGHAT, CDR2 FQNNGV. The CDR3 covers 12 residues. CDR3 sequence reads: CASSLGEYEQYF. In nucleotides, the CDR3 is TGTGCCAGCAGCTTAGGGGAGTACGAGCAGTACTTC.

In its sample, this clone was seen once. The chain combines TRBV5-1 with TRBJ2-7; D gene uncertain. The V and J ends lost 3 bases and 2 bases respectively, with 15 bases between them. The CDR3 is 15 amino acids. Per germline, CDR1 SGHRS and CDR2 YFSETQ. CDR3 region: CASSYLGDSTYEQYF. The CDR3 nucleotides read TGCGCCAGCAGCTATCTTGGGGATTCCACCTACGAGCAGTACTTC.

The genes are TRBV5-1 and TRBJ2-3; TRBD2 matches 13 bases. The CDR3 covers 18 residues. Germline lookup yields CDR1 SGHRS and CDR2 YFSETQ. V lost 3 bases and J lost 0; bases outside the gene matches: 7. The CDR3 DNA sequence: TGCGCCAGCAGCTCCACTAGCGGGAGGGCCCGAAGCACAGATACGCAGTATTTT. Translating it yields CASSSTSGRARSTDTQYF.

CDR3 bases: TGTGCCAGCAGTAAGGGTCCCTCCTACGAGCAGTACTTC. As protein: CASSKGPSYEQYF. The chain joins TRBV6-1 to TRBJ2-7; no clear D. Germline lookup yields CDR1 MNHNS and CDR2 SASEGT. V was pared by 5 bases and J by 0 bases, with 8 bases between. The CDR3 covers 13 residues.